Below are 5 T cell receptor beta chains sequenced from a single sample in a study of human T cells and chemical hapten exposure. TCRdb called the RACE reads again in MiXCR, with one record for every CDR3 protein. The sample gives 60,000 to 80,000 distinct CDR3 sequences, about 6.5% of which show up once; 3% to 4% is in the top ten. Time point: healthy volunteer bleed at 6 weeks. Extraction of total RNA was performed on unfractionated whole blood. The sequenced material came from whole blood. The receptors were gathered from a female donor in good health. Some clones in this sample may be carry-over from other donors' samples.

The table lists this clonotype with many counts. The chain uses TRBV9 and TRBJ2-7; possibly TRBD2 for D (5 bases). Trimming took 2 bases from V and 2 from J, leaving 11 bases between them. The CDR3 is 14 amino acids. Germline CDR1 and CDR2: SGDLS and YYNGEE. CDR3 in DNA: TGTGCCAGCAGCGTTTCGGGGATAACCTACGAGCAGTACTTC. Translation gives CASSVSGITYEQYF. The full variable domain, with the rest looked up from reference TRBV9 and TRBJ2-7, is DSGVTQTPKHLITATGQRVTLRCSPRSGDLSVYWYQQSLDQGLQFLIQYYNGEERAKGNILERFSAQQFPDLHSELNLSSLELGDSALYFCASSVSGITYEQYFGPGTRLTVT.

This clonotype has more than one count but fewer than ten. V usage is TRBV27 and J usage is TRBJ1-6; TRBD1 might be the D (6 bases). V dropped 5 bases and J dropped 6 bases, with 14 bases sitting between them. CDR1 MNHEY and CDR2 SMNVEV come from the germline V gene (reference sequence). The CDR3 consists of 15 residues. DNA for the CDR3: TGTGCCAGCAGTACCACAGGGCGGGGTAATTCACCCCTCCACTTT. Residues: CASSTTGRGNSPLHF.

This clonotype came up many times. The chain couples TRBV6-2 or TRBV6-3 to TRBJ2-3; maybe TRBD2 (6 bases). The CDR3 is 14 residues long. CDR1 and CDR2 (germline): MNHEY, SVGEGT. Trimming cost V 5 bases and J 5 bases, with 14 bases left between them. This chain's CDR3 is CASSQTGALDTQYF. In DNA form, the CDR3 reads TGTGCCAGCAGTCAAACGGGAGCGCTAGATACGCAGTATTTT.

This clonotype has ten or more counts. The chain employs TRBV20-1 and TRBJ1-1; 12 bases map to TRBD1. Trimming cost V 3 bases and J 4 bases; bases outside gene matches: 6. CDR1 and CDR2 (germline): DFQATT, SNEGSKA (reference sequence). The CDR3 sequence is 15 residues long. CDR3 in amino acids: CSARGQGARATEAFF. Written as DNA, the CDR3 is TGCAGTGCTAGGGGACAGGGGGCGCGCGCCACTGAAGCTTTCTTT.

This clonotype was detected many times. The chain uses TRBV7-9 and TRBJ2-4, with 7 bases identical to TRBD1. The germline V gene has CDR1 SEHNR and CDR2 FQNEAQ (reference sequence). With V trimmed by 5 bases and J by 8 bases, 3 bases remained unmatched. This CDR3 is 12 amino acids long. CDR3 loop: CASSPDRDIQYF. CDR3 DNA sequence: TGTGCCAGCAGCCCAGACAGGGACATTCAGTACTTC.